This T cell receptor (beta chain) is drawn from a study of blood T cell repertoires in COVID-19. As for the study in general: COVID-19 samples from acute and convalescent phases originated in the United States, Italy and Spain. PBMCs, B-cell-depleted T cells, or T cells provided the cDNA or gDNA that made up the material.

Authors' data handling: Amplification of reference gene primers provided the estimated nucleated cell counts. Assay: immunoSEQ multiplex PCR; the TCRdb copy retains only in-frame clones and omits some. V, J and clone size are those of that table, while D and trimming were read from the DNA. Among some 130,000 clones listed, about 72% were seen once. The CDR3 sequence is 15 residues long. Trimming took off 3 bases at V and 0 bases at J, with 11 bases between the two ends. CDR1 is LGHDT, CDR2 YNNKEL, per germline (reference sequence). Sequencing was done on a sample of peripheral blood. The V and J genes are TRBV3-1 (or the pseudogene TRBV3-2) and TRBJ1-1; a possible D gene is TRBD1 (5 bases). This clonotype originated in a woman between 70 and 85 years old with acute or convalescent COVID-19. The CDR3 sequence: CASSHLDSLNTEAFF. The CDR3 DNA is TGTGCCAGCAGCCATCTCGACAGCCTGAACACTGAAGCTTTCTTT.